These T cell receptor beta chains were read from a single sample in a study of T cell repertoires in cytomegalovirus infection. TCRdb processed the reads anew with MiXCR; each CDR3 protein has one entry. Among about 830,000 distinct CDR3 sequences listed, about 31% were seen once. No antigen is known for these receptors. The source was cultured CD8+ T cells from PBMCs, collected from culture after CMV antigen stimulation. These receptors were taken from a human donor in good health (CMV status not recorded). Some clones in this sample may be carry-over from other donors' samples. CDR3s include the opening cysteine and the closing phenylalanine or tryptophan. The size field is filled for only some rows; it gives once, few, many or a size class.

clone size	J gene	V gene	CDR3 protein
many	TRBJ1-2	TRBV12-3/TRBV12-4	CASSLTRTTGYTF
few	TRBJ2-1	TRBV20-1	CSARGGDGSPEGFTTQFF
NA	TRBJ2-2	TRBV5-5	CASSLAGSGVSFTGELFF
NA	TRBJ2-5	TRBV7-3	CASSLTGGNETQYF
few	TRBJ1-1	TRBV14	CASSQDGPRTDPNTEAFF
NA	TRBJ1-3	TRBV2	CASTPRGSGNTIYF
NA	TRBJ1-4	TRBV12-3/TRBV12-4	CASSVRVRSATNEKLFF
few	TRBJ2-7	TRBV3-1	CASSQDMKIYEQYF
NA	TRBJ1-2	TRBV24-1	CATSPGAGGYTF
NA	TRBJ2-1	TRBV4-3	CASSQEGRSSYNEQFF
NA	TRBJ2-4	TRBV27	CASSLAAKNIQYF
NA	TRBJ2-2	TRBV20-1	CSARPSSGGLTGELFF
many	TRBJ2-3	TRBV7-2	CASSLDPSGVTDTQYF
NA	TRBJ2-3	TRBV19	CASSMGTASTDTQYF
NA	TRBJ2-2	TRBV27	CATRQGLNTGELFF
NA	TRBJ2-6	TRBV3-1	CASSPNRMGANVLTF
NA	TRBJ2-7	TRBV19	CASSPGWTGWSYEQYF
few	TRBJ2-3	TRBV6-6	CASSYTKLRTSGGGDTQYF
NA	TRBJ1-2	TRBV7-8	CASSLAGHMDGYTF
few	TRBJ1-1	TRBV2	CASSDRGSVNTEAFF
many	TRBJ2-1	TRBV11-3	CASSLDLGSSYNEQFF
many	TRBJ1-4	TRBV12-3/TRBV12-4	CASRAFTGARGEKLFF
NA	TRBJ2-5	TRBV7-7	CASSPGDLKTQYF
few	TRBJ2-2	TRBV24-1	CATSDQYGPNGLTGELFF
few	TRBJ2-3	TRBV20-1	CSASLFPRGASTDTQYF
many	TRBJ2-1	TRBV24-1	CATSDTGLAGAVSYNEQFF
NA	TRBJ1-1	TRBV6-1	CASSTGSAGTEAFF
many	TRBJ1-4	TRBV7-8	CASSLKVGQGSVEKLFF
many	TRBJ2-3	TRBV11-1	CASSLETGLFTDTQYF
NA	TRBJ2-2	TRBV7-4	CASTLPAQAGELFF
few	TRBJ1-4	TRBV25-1	CASSEYPGRMTTNEKLFF
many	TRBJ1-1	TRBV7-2	CASSYTSLGAEAFF
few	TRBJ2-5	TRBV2	CASISNVETQYF
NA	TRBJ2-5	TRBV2	CASSFPGLAGETQYF
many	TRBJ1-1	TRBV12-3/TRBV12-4	CASSWTGGFGEAFF
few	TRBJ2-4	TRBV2	CASSPRYRGRSPEGHIQYF
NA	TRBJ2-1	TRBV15	CATRESGGFYNEQFF
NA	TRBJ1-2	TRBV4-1	CASSPKQGANYGYTF
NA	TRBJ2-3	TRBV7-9	CASSSLLLAGSSTDTQYF
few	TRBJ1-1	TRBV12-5	CASGLGTGSTEAFF
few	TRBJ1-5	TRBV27	CASSPQGDNQPQHF
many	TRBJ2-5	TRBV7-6	CASSKDWLWETQYF
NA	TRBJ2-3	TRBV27	CASSVSTGDSADTQYF
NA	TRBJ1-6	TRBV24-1	CATGGGDNSPLHF
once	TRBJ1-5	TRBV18	CASAAGPAKDQPQHF
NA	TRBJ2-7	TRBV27	CASRPGTDDYEQYF
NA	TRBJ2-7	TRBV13	CASSLRRGGSLEQYF
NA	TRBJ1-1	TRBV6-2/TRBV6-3	CASSYASVNTEAFF
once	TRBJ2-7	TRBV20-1	CSAEFIGAYSYEQYF
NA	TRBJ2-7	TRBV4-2	CASSQGDQSYEQYF
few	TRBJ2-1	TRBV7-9	CASTATSGGANEQFF
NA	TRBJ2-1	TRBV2	CASTEGGKLYNEQFF
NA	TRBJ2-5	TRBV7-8	CASSFGLRDQETQYF
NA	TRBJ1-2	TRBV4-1	CASSQDDGAPRYYGYTF
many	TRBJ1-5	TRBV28	CASSFDSHLNQPQHF
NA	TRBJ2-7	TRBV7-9	CASSFFGTGSEQYF
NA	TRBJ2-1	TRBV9	CASSVGRDHSYNEQFF
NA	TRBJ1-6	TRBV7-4	CASSSRDRGYNSPLHF